Listed below are T cell receptor beta chains from one sample, sequenced in a study of cytomegalovirus exposure and HLA in healthy donors. Here immunoSEQ multiplex PCR was the method, and the copy in TCRdb shows in-frame clones only, minus some. The sample includes about 160,000 clones, over 65% of them seen just once. Input material: PBMCs. All receptors derive from a woman in her thirties or forties in good health and CMV-seropositive. Both conserved end residues are part of each CDR3. Fields, in order: J gene, D gene, V gene, clone size, CDR3 DNA, CDR3 protein. A D gene is named only where the DNA matches it firmly. Only some rows state a clone size, as once, few, many or a class for expanded clones.

J gene: TRBJ2-1; D gene: TRBD2; V gene: TRBV4-2; clone size: NA; CDR3 DNA: TGTGCCAGCAGCCAAGATGGGACGGGGGGATCCTACAATGAGCAGTTCTTC; CDR3 protein: CASSQDGTGGSYNEQFF
J gene: TRBJ1-1; D gene: NA; V gene: TRBV7-9; clone size: few; CDR3 DNA: TGTGCCAGCACCTCGGAGATTTTATGGAACACTGAAGCTTTCTTT; CDR3 protein: CASTSEILWNTEAFF
J gene: TRBJ2-7; D gene: NA; V gene: TRBV6-4; clone size: NA; CDR3 DNA: TGTGCCAGCAGTGGCGAGGATCGCGAGCAGTACTTC; CDR3 protein: CASSGEDREQYF
J gene: TRBJ2-1; D gene: TRBD2; V gene: TRBV11-2; clone size: NA; CDR3 DNA: TGTGCCAGCAGCTTAGAACTAGCGGTCTCCAATGAGCAGTTCTTC; CDR3 protein: CASSLELAVSNEQFF
J gene: TRBJ2-1; D gene: TRBD2; V gene: TRBV5-1; clone size: NA; CDR3 DNA: TGCGCCAGCAGCCTATGGGGCGGGAGGGACAATGAGCAGTTCTTC; CDR3 protein: CASSLWGGRDNEQFF
J gene: TRBJ1-2; D gene: TRBD1; V gene: TRBV11-2; clone size: NA; CDR3 DNA: TGTGCCAGCAGCTTACGGACAGGGTCATTTAACTATGGCTACACCTTC; CDR3 protein: CASSLRTGSFNYGYTF
J gene: TRBJ2-5; D gene: NA; V gene: TRBV9; clone size: NA; CDR3 DNA: TGTGCCAGCAGCGTAGTTTCTAGCCCCGAGACCCAGTACTTC; CDR3 protein: CASSVVSSPETQYF
J gene: TRBJ2-4; D gene: NA; V gene: TRBV2; clone size: NA; CDR3 DNA: TGTGCCAGCAGGAGGAGGGACAGCAAAAACATTCAGTACTTC; CDR3 protein: CASRRRDSKNIQYF
J gene: TRBJ1-5; D gene: TRBD1; V gene: TRBV27; clone size: NA; CDR3 DNA: TGTGCCAGCAGTCTAGGGACAGAAAATCAGCCCCAGCATTTT; CDR3 protein: CASSLGTENQPQHF
J gene: TRBJ1-1; D gene: TRBD1; V gene: TRBV6-6; clone size: few; CDR3 DNA: TGTGCCAGCAGTTCCGGGACAGGGAACCCTGAAGCTTTCTTT; CDR3 protein: CASSSGTGNPEAFF
J gene: TRBJ2-2; D gene: NA; V gene: TRBV28; clone size: NA; CDR3 DNA: TGTGCCAGTTCTAGCGTTACCGCCGGGGAGCTGTTTTTT; CDR3 protein: CASSSVTAGELFF
J gene: TRBJ1-1; D gene: TRBD1; V gene: TRBV27; clone size: NA; CDR3 DNA: TGTGCCAGCAGTTCGGGACAGGGCGACACTGAAGCTTTCTTT; CDR3 protein: CASSSGQGDTEAFF
J gene: TRBJ1-1; D gene: NA; V gene: TRBV5-1; clone size: NA; CDR3 DNA: TGCGCCAGCAGCTTGGTCGAGGGGGGGACTGAAGCTTTCTTT; CDR3 protein: CASSLVEGGTEAFF
J gene: TRBJ1-3; D gene: NA; V gene: TRBV4-1; clone size: NA; CDR3 DNA: TGCGCCAGCAGCCAAGCACCCAGGGGCTCTGGAAACACCATATATTTT; CDR3 protein: CASSQAPRGSGNTIYF
J gene: TRBJ2-1; D gene: TRBD2; V gene: TRBV18; clone size: few; CDR3 DNA: TGTGCCAGCTCCCCTTTAGCGGGGAACGATGAGCAGTTCTTC; CDR3 protein: CASSPLAGNDEQFF
J gene: TRBJ2-7; D gene: TRBD1; V gene: TRBV6-6; clone size: NA; CDR3 DNA: TGTGCCAGCAGTTACGAGGGGGCGCCTTCCTACGAGCAGTACTTC; CDR3 protein: CASSYEGAPSYEQYF
J gene: TRBJ2-2; D gene: TRBD2; V gene: TRBV28; clone size: NA; CDR3 DNA: TGTGCCAGCAGTTTAGCGGGAGGGATGTCCGGGGAGCTGTTTTTT; CDR3 protein: CASSLAGGMSGELFF
J gene: TRBJ1-6; D gene: TRBD1; V gene: TRBV5-5; clone size: NA; CDR3 DNA: TGTGCCAGCAGCTTGCAAGGACAGGTGATATCACCCCTCCACTTT; CDR3 protein: CASSLQGQVISPLHF
J gene: TRBJ2-7; D gene: TRBD1; V gene: TRBV27; clone size: NA; CDR3 DNA: TGTGCCAGCAGTTTTTTGGACAGGAGCTCCTACGAGCAGTACTTC; CDR3 protein: CASSFLDRSSYEQYF
J gene: TRBJ1-3; D gene: NA; V gene: TRBV5-6; clone size: NA; CDR3 DNA: TGTGCCAGCAGCATACGTGGCACTGGAAACACCATATATTTT; CDR3 protein: CASSIRGTGNTIYF
J gene: TRBJ2-7; D gene: TRBD2; V gene: TRBV5-5; clone size: NA; CDR3 DNA: TGTGCCAGCAGCCCCAGGGACTACAACTACGAGCAGTACTTC; CDR3 protein: CASSPRDYNYEQYF
J gene: TRBJ2-7; D gene: NA; V gene: TRBV7-2; clone size: NA; CDR3 DNA: TGTGCCAGCAGCTTAGACCAGTCTTACGAGCAGTACTTC; CDR3 protein: CASSLDQSYEQYF
J gene: TRBJ2-5; D gene: TRBD2; V gene: TRBV6-1; clone size: NA; CDR3 DNA: TGTGCCAGCATGAGAACTAGCGGGCACCAAGAGACCCAGTACTTC; CDR3 protein: CASMRTSGHQETQYF
J gene: TRBJ2-3; D gene: TRBD2; V gene: TRBV7-3; clone size: NA; CDR3 DNA: TGTGCCAGCAGCTTAGGCGGGGGTTCAGATACGCAGTATTTT; CDR3 protein: CASSLGGGSDTQYF
J gene: TRBJ1-5; D gene: NA; V gene: TRBV21-1; clone size: few; CDR3 DNA: TGTGCCAGCGGCTTTAGTTCGCAAGGGGGAAAGGGTCAGCCCCAGCATTTT; CDR3 protein: CASGFSSQGGKGQPQHF
J gene: TRBJ1-1; D gene: NA; V gene: TRBV28; clone size: once; CDR3 DNA: TGTGCCAGCGAACGGCGGGCAGACACTGAAGCTTTCTTT; CDR3 protein: CASERRADTEAFF
J gene: TRBJ1-2; D gene: NA; V gene: TRBV4-3; clone size: NA; CDR3 DNA: TGCGCCAGCAGCCAAGATTTGACAGACTATGGCTACACCTTC; CDR3 protein: CASSQDLTDYGYTF
J gene: TRBJ1-2; D gene: TRBD1; V gene: TRBV7-9; clone size: NA; CDR3 DNA: TGTGCCAGCAGACAGGGGAACGGCTATGGCTACACCTTC; CDR3 protein: CASRQGNGYGYTF
J gene: TRBJ1-1; D gene: NA; V gene: TRBV28; clone size: NA; CDR3 DNA: TGTGCCAGCAGTTTTGTGGGTCTGAGGGGGACTGAAGCTTTCTTT; CDR3 protein: CASSFVGLRGTEAFF